This T cell receptor beta chain was captured by sequencing in a study of blood T cells in healthy people across ages. Study at large: Researchers report that template switching captured about one barcoded beta molecule per two T cells. Study-level findings and limits: Among long-lived donors, naive CD4+ cells were more numerous and diversity higher than in aged donors. Per million T cells, TCR beta diversity dropped about linearly as age rose.

A second PCR, run for roughly 7 to 12 cycles, used a sample-barcoded 5' primer plus a J-beta primer mix. TCRdb processed the 5' RACE reads anew with MiXCR; each CDR3 protein has one entry. The table shows fewer than 800,000 distinct CDR3 sequences, with 32% occurring only once. Ranging in age from about 6 to 95, the donors were healthy Caucasian individuals from Russia. As for this clonotype: The antigen is undetermined.

The source is an elderly woman in good health. The sequenced sample consisted of blood.

The CDR3 here is CASSRGAEGNTIYF. In DNA form, the CDR3 reads TGTGCCAGCAGCCGAGGGGCGGAGGGAAACACCATATATTTT. This chain joins TRBV9 and TRBJ1-3, with D perhaps TRBD1 (5 bases). The V end was cut by 4 bases, the J end by 4 bases, with 12 bases between. The CDR3 is 14 amino acids. The V gene's germline CDR1 is SGDLS and CDR2 YYNGEE.